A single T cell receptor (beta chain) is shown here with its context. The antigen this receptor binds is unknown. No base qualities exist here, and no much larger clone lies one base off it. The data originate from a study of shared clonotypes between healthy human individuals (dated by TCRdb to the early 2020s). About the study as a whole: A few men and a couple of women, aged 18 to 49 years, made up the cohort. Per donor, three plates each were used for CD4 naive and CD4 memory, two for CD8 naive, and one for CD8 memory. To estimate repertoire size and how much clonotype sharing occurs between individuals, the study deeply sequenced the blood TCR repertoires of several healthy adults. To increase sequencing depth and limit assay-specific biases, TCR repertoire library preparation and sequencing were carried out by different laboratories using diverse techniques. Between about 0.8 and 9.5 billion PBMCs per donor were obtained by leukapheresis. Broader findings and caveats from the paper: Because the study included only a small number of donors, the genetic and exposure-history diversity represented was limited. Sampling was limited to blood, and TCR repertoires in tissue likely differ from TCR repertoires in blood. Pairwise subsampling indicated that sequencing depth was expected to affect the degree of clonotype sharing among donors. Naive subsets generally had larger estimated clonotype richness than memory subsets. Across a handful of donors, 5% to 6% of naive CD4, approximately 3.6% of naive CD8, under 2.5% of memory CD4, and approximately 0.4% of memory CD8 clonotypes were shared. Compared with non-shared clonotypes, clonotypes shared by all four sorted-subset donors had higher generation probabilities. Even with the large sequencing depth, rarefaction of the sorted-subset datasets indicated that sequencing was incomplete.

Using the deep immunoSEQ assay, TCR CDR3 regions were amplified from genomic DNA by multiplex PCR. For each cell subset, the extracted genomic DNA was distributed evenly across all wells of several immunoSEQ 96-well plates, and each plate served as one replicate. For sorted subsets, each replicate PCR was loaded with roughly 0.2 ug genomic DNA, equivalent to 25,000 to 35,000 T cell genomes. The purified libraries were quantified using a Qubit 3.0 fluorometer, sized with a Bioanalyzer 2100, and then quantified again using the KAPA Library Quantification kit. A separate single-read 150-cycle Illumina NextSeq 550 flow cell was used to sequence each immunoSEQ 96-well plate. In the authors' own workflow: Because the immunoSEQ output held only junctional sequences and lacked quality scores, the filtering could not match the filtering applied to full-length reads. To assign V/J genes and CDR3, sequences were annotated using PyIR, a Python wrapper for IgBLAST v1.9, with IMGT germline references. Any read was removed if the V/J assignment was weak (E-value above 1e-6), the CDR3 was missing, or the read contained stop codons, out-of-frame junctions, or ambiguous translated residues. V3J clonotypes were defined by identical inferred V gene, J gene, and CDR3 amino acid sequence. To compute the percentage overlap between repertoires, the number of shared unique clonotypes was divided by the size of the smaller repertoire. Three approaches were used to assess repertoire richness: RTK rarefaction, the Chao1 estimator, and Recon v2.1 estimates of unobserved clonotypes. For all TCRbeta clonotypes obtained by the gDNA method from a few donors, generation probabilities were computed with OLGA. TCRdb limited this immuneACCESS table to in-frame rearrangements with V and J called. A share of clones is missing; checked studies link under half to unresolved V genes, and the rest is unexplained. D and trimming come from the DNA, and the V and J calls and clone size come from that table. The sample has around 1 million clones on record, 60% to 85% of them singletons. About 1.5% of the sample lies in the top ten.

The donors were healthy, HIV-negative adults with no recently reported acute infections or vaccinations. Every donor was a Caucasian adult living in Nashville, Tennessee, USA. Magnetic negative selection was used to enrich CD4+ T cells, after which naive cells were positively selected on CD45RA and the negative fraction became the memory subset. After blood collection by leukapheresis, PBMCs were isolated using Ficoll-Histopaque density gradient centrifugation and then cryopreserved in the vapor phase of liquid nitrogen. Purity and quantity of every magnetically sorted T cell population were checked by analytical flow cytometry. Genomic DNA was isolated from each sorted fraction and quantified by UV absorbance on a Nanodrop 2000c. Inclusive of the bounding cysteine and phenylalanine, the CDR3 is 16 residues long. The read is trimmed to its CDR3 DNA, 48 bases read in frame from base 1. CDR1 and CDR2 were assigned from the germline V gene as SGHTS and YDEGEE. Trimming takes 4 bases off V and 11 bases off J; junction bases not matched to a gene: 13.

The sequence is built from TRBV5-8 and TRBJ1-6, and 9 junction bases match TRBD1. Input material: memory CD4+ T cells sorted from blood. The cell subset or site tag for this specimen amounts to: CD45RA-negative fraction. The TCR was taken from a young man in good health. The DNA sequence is TGTGCCAGCAGCCCCTCCGGGACAGGGAAGGGGCCACCCCTCCACTTT. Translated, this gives CASSPSGTGKGPPLHF.